This TCR beta chain came from a study of T cells after yellow fever vaccination. The study, taken as a whole, reports: Clones from primary vaccination mostly reappeared after the booster (roughly 97% CD4, around 90% CD8). Among all clonotypes, a small share was observed in both CD4 and CD8 compartments.

This clonotype was observed many times. Its antigen is as yet unknown. TCRdb used MiXCR to reprocess the 5' RACE reads, holding one entry per CDR3 protein. The sample comprises over 300,000 distinct CDR3 sequences, about 6.6% of which are singletons, and 18% rests with the top ten. Trimming shortened V by 2 bases and J by 3 bases, and 10 bases separated the two germline ends. The CDR3 covers 14 residues. Per germline, CDR1 SGHTA and CDR2 FQGNSA. Sequenced here: PBMCs, sampled about 41 days after the first yellow fever vaccination. J is TRBJ2-5 and V is TRBV7-2; D perhaps matches TRBD1 (5 bases). The sequence was collected from a man younger than 35 who received the YFV17D yellow fever vaccine. The CDR3 sequence: CASSLIGAEETQYF. In DNA form, the CDR3 reads TGTGCCAGCAGCTTAATTGGGGCAGAAGAGACCCAGTACTTC.